The count of the clone carrying this TCR beta chain is one. Its specificity is not known. In germline, CDR1 is SGHNT, CDR2 YYREEE (reference sequence). This CDR3 is 15 amino acids long. Germline trimming cut 0 bases from V and 9 bases from J; bases unmatched to any gene: 6. This record comes from a study of T cells in tuberculosis. The assay was immunoSEQ multiplex PCR, and TCRdb's table has in-frame clones only and misses some. Among 30,000 to 35,000 clones listed, 91% were seen once. The study, taken as a whole, reports: Classification accuracy was 87% (AUROC over 0.85) with the GMM-specific repertoire.

The chain is built from TRBV5-4 and TRBJ2-1; 10 bases match TRBD1. This sequence was found in a donor aged 10-35 years with latent tuberculosis or without tuberculosis infection. The source material was PBMCs. The CDR3 bases are TGTGCCAGCAGCTTGGGGACAGGGGGGTTCGGTGAGCAGTTCTTC. This codes for CASSLGTGGFGEQFF. Full variable domain (rest looked up from reference TRBV5-4 and TRBJ2-1): ETGVTQSPTHLIKTRGQQVTLRCSSQSGHNTVSWYQQALGQGPQFIFQYYREEENGRGNFPPRFSGLQFPNYSSELNVNALELDDSALYLCASSLGTGGFGEQFFGPGTRLTVL.